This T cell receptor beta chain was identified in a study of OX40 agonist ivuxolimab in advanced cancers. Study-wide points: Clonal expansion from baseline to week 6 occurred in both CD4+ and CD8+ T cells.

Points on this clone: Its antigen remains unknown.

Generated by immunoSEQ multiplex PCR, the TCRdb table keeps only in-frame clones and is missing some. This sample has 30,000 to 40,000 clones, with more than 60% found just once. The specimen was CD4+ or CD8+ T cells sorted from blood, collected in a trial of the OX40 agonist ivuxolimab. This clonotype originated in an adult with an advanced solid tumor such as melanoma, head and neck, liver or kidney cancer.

The CDR3 is CASSLVAGSSYNSPLHF. The DNA of the CDR3 is TGTGCCAGCAGCTTGGTGGCCGGGAGCTCCTATAATTCACCCCTCCACTTT. The V gene is TRBV5-6, the J gene TRBJ1-6; D not certain. The CDR3 runs to 17 residues. Trimming took 0 bases from V and 0 from J, leaving 10 bases between them. Germline V lookup: CDR1 SGHDT, CDR2 YYEEEE.